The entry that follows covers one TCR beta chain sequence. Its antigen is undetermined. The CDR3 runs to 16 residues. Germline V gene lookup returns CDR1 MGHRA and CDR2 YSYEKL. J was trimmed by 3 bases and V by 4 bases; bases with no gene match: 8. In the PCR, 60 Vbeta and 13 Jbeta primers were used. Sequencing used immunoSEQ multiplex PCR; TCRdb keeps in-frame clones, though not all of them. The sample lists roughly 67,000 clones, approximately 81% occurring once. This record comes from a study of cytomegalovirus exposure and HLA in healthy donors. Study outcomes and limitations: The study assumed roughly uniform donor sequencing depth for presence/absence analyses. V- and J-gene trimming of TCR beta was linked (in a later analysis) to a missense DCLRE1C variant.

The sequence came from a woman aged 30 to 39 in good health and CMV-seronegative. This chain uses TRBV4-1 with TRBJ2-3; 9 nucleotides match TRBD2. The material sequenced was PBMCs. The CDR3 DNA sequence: TGCGCCAGCAGCCGGCTCTCTAGCGGGGTTACAGATACGCAGTATTTT. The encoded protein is CASSRLSSGVTDTQYF.